This T cell receptor (beta chain) was sequenced during a study of T-cell memory formation after mild COVID-19. Study context: TCR clusters largely stayed donor specific.

About this clonotype itself: The antigen remains unidentified.

Study-wide findings and caveats: Specificity for SARS-CoV-2 was not confirmed among the second-wave clones peaking on day 37. Balance between CD4 and CD8 was seen in clones contracting day 15 to 85, and a CD4+ lean was seen in later expanders.

5'RACE primed at constant segments yielded TCR alpha and TCR beta cDNA libraries bearing sample barcodes and UMIs. MiXCR, applied by TCRdb to the 5' RACE reads, yields one record per CDR3 protein. The table includes hundreds of thousands of distinct CDR3 sequences, about 20% detected once. V was trimmed by 8 bases and J by 4 bases, leaving 18 bases between them. CDR3 size: 15 residues. The V gene is TRBV12-3 or TRBV12-4, the J gene TRBJ1-3; D uncertain. Material: PBMCs or a T cell subset sorted from them (not recorded which). This TCR derives from an adult woman who had mild COVID-19 (a few samples of this study predate the infection). Cell type and time point are not known. The CDR3 DNA reads TGTGCCAGCCGCCTCTCCAGAGTCCCCGGAAACACCATATATTTT. This sequence encodes CASRLSRVPGNTIYF.